This is a list of T cell receptor beta chains from one sample in a study of response to subunit inactivated influenza vaccine. In TCRdb, the RT-PCR reads were re-called with MiXCR into one record per CDR3 protein. The data contain approximately 500,000 distinct CDR3 sequences, roughly 13% of them singletons. This specimen consisted of PBMCs from blood, obtained 40 to 50 days after vaccination. The source is a man in his forties or fifties who received an inactivated influenza vaccine. Each CDR3 is given with its conserved first and last residue. D genes are given only for firm matches. Rows give clone size only sometimes, using once, few, many, or a class for an expanded clone.

TRBV5-8	TRBJ2-7	few	-	14	CASSFGHQPYEQYF	TGTGCCAGCTCTTTCGGACACCAGCCCTACGAGCAGTACTTC
TRBV4-2	TRBJ2-7	once	-	18	CASSQVPLTGTSSYEQYF	TGTGCCAGCAGCCAAGTCCCGTTAACAGGGACGTCTTCCTACGAGCAGTACTTC
TRBV28	TRBJ2-5	-	TRBD1	15	CASSLGRGRQETQYF	TGTGCCAGCAGTTTGGGCAGGGGGCGGCAAGAGACCCAGTACTTC
TRBV5-6	TRBJ2-3	few	TRBD2	18	CASTTSSGPLASTDTQYF	TGTGCCAGCACCACATCTAGCGGGCCGTTGGCTAGCACAGATACGCAGTATTTT
TRBV20-1	TRBJ2-2	-	-	16	CSARNPVEGAAGELFF	TGCAGTGCTCGGAACCCCGTGGAGGGGGCGGCCGGGGAGCTGTTTTTT
TRBV6-5	TRBJ2-3	-	-	15	CASSYLQGFTDTQYF	TGTGCCAGCAGTTACCTCCAGGGATTCACAGATACGCAGTATTTT
TRBV11-2	TRBJ2-1	few	TRBD2	14	CAILGGDMYNEQFF	TGTGCCATCCTCGGGGGGGACATGTACAATGAGCAGTTCTTC
TRBV29-1	TRBJ2-7	-	-	10	CSVQGNEQYF	TGCAGCGTCCAGGGAAACGAGCAGTACTTC
TRBV18	TRBJ2-1	-	-	14	CASSPLHPYNEQFF	TGTGCCAGCTCACCACTGCATCCTTACAATGAGCAGTTCTTC
TRBV29-1	TRBJ1-2	-	TRBD1	12	CSVGDRVDGYTF	TGCAGCGTAGGGGACAGGGTGGATGGCTACACCTTC
TRBV6-2/TRBV6-3	TRBJ2-7	-	TRBD1	15	CASSPLGQGTHEQYF	TGTGCCAGCAGCCCCTTGGGACAGGGGACCCACGAGCAGTACTTC
TRBV24-1	TRBJ2-1	few	-	14	CATSDQKIGLEQFF	TGTGCCACCAGTGACCAGAAAATCGGCCTTGAGCAGTTCTTC
TRBV11-2	TRBJ1-1	few	-	15	CASSFGGTTNTEAFF	TGTGCCAGCAGCTTCGGGGGAACCACGAACACTGAAGCTTTCTTT
TRBV15	TRBJ2-3	few	-	16	CATSRGGSTHTDTQYF	TGTGCCACCAGCAGAGGTGGCTCAACACACACAGATACGCAGTATTTT